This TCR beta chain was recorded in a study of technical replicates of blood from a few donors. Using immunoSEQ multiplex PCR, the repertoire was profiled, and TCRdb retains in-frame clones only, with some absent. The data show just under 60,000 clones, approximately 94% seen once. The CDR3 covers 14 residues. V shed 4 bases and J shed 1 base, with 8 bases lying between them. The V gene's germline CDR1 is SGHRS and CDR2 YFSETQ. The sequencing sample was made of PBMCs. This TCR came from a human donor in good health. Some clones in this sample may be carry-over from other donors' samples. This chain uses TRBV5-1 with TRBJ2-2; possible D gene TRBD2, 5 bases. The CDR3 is CASSLAENTGELFF. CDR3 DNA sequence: TGCGCCAGCAGCCTAGCAGAGAACACCGGGGAGCTGTTTTTT.